These 30 T cell receptor beta chains were sequenced from one sample in a study of blood T cell repertoires in COVID-19. Only in-frame clones appear in the TCRdb table, and some are missing; sequencing was by immunoSEQ multiplex PCR. The table shows some 340,000 clones, with approximately 91% occurring only once. Sequenced input: PBMCs or T cells enriched from blood (not recorded which). The receptor source for this set is a woman in her twenties or thirties who had been exposed to COVID-19.

J is TRBJ2-7 and V is TRBV6-5; D unresolved. This CDR3 spans 14 amino acids. V lost 6 bases, J lost 1 base, and 13 bases lay in between. The V gene's germline CDR1 is MNHEY and CDR2 SVGAGI. CDR3 amino acids: CASRRTVNSYEQYF. DNA for the CDR3: TGTGCCAGCAGACGCACAGTAAATTCCTACGAGCAGTACTTC.

The rearrangement links TRBV2 to TRBJ2-3; D gene uncertain. The CDR3 has 15 amino acids. Germline values: CDR1 SNHLY, CDR2 FYNNEI. V was clipped by 5 bases and J by 3 bases, with 15 bases between them. CDR3 protein: CASSSTTLGTDTQYF. CDR3 in DNA: TGTGCCAGCAGTTCGACAACCCTTGGGACAGATACGCAGTATTTT.

This clone was seen just once. V is TRBV3-1 (or the pseudogene TRBV3-2) and J is TRBJ2-7; 7 bases agree with TRBD2. Germline CDR1 is LGHDT and CDR2 is YNNKEL (reference sequence). The CDR3 has 12 residues. The V segment lost 3 bases and the J segment 7 bases; nucleotides outside the gene matches: 3. CDR3 in DNA: TGTGCCAGCAGCCACCGGGAGGTTGAGCAGTACTTC. Residues: CASSHREVEQYF.

In nucleotides, the CDR3 is TGTGCCAGCAGCTTAGTTGCAGGCGCGGGAAGCTACACCTTC. Its translation: CASSLVAGAGSYTF. The rearrangement links TRBV11-2 to TRBJ1-2; D is undetermined. Germline V gene lookup returns CDR1 SGHAT and CDR2 FQNNGV. V lost 1 base, J lost 9 bases, and 15 bases lay in between. The CDR3 is 14 amino acids.

V gene TRBV16 combines with J gene TRBJ1-4; 7 bases are shared with TRBD1. Per germline, CDR1 KGHSY and CDR2 FQNENV. Trimming at V came to 4 bases and at J to 5 bases, leaving 10 bases not matched to a gene. The CDR3 is 16 residues long. DNA for the CDR3: TGTGCCAGCAGCCTGGTAGGGGGCGGAAGAAATGAAAAACTGTTTTTT. Encoded protein: CASSLVGGGRNEKLFF.

The sample holds many counts of this clone. This sequence joins TRBV3-1 (or the pseudogene TRBV3-2) and TRBJ1-2, with D possibly TRBD1 on 6 matching bases. The CDR3 totals 14 residues. V gave up 4 bases and J gave up 4 bases, with 13 bases separating them. Germline CDR1 reads LGHDT; CDR2 reads YNNKEL (reference sequence). The CDR3 sequence: CASSPRQASYGYTF. CDR3 bases: TGTGCCAGCAGCCCCCGACAGGCTTCCTATGGCTACACCTTC.

The table lists this clone with a count of one. Other DNA sequences of this sample code for an identical CDR3. The chain joins TRBV12-3 or TRBV12-4 to TRBJ1-1; no definite D call. V was clipped by 3 bases and J by 1 base, with 6 bases between them. The CDR3 totals 13 residues. The CDR3 spells CASSFAGNTEAFF. CDR3 DNA: TGTGCCAGCAGTTTCGCAGGGAACACTGAAGCTTTCTTT.

This chain uses TRBV3-1 (or the pseudogene TRBV3-2) with TRBJ2-5, with D possibly being TRBD1 (6 bases). Germline CDR1 and CDR2: LGHDT and YNNKEL (reference sequence). V was pared by 1 base and J by 6 bases, with 18 bases between. The CDR3 extends over 16 amino acids. The CDR3 sequence: CASSQVNRDSVKTQYF. The CDR3, as DNA: TGTGCCAGCAGCCAAGTTAACAGGGATTCGGTAAAGACCCAGTACTTC.

The CDR3 protein is CASRSLQGSNQPQHF. CDR3 DNA: TGTGCCAGCAGGTCTCTACAGGGGAGCAATCAGCCCCAGCATTTT. The rearrangement links TRBV6-5 to TRBJ1-5, with TRBD1 matching over 7 bases. The CDR3 sequence is 15 residues long. The germline CDR1 and CDR2 sequences are MNHEY and SVGAGI. With 6 bases clipped from V and 1 base from J, the junction kept 6 bases outside the gene matches.

This chain uses TRBV5-1 with TRBJ1-5; D is ambiguous. This CDR3 is 13 amino acids long. V lost 2 bases and J 3 bases, leaving 6 bases between the germline ends. Germline V gene lookup returns CDR1 SGHRS and CDR2 YFSETQ. The CDR3 is CASSFDFNQPQHF. The DNA of the CDR3 is TGCGCCAGCAGCTTCGACTTCAATCAGCCCCAGCATTTT.

The chain couples TRBV5-1 to TRBJ1-2, with unresolved D. Germline V gene lookup returns CDR1 SGHRS and CDR2 YFSETQ. The CDR3 totals 13 residues. Trimming pared 2 bases from V and 3 bases from J, leaving 8 bases between. The CDR3 reads CASSFGWDYGYTF. CDR3 nucleotides: TGCGCCAGCAGCTTCGGGTGGGACTATGGCTACACCTTC.

The J gene is TRBJ2-3, the V gene TRBV9; TRBD2 might be the D (7 bases). Germline CDR1 reads SGDLS; CDR2 reads YYNGEE. This CDR3 region has 14 residues. V was trimmed by 4 bases and J by 8 bases, leaving 17 bases between them. CDR3 in amino acids: CASSLGGPIATQYF. The CDR3 DNA sequence: TGTGCCAGCAGCTTGGGGGGGCCGATTGCTACGCAGTATTTT.

The CDR3 is CASSSLESARAQGKGPQHF. The CDR3 DNA follows: TGTGCCAGCAGCTCCCTCGAGTCGGCTAGGGCGCAGGGGAAGGGGCCCCAGCATTTT. The chain employs TRBV5-4 and TRBJ1-5; weak D call: TRBD1 (6 bases). V was clipped by 3 bases and J by 9 bases, with 31 bases between them. The CDR3 has 19 amino acids. CDR1 and CDR2 (germline): SGHNT, YYREEE (reference sequence).

The V gene is TRBV5-1, the J gene TRBJ1-1, with D perhaps TRBD1 (5 bases). The germline gives CDR1 SGHRS, CDR2 YFSETQ. The CDR3 loop spans 14 amino acids. Trimming took off 2 bases at V and 4 bases at J, with 12 bases between the two ends. The CDR3 is CASSLRQGITEAFF. The CDR3 nucleotides read TGCGCCAGCAGCTTAAGGCAGGGTATCACTGAAGCTTTCTTT. Full variable domain (remainder filled in from reference TRBV5-1 and TRBJ1-1): KAGVTQTPRYLIKTRGQQVTLSCSPISGHRSVSWYQQTPGQGLQFLFEYFSETQRNKGNFPGRFSGRQFSNSRSEMNVSTLELGDSALYLCASSLRQGITEAFFGQGTRLTVV.

V gene TRBV4-1 combines with J gene TRBJ2-7; the match to TRBD2 covers 9 bases. The V gene end was trimmed by 4 bases and the J gene end by 0 bases; junction bases not matched to a gene: 13. CDR3 length equals 18 residues. CDR1 and CDR2 from the germline V gene are MGHRA and YSYEKL. This CDR3 reads CASSRDRDAGGVSYEQYF. CDR3 sequence (DNA): TGCGCCAGCAGCCGTGACCGGGACGCGGGGGGGGTCTCCTACGAGCAGTACTTC.

The rearrangement joins TRBV5-4 to TRBJ1-1; TRBD1 might be the D (5 bases). Trimming cost V 6 bases and J 1 base, with 10 bases left between them. In germline, CDR1 is SGHNT, CDR2 YYREEE (reference sequence). This CDR3 spans 13 amino acids. The CDR3 spells CASKRRENTEAFF. The DNA of the CDR3 is TGTGCCAGCAAACGCAGGGAGAACACTGAAGCTTTCTTT.

The V gene is TRBV6-5, the J gene TRBJ1-2, with no clear D. Trimming cost V 2 bases and J 4 bases, with 11 bases left between them. The CDR3 is made up of 14 amino acids. The germline CDR1 and CDR2 sequences are MNHEY and SVGAGI. The CDR3 sequence is CASSYRQRGYGYTF. As DNA, the CDR3 is TGTGCCAGCAGTTACCGCCAGCGCGGCTATGGCTACACCTTC.

The chain is built from TRBV5-1 and TRBJ1-1; a weak D match, TRBD1 (6 bases). The V end was cut by 7 bases, the J end by 2 bases, with 12 bases between. Germline V gene lookup returns CDR1 SGHRS and CDR2 YFSETQ. This CDR3 region has 13 residues. The CDR3 DNA sequence: TGCGCCAGCGGAGGACAGACTAACACTGAAGCTTTCTTT. This encodes CASGGQTNTEAFF.

The V call is TRBV6-6, the J call TRBJ2-5, with D perhaps matching TRBD2 (6 bases). The CDR3 loop spans 16 amino acids. CDR1 is MNHNY, CDR2 SVGAGI, per germline (reference sequence). V lost 6 bases and J 5 bases, leaving 22 bases between the germline ends. The CDR3 spells CASSFGLPGRGETQYF. Written as DNA, the CDR3 is TGTGCCAGCAGCTTTGGACTACCAGGGAGAGGGGAGACCCAGTACTTC.

This chain links TRBV2 with TRBJ2-1, with a weak D call TRBD2 (6 bases). The CDR3 has 14 amino acids. V shed 6 bases and J shed 10 bases, with 19 bases lying between them. Germline CDR1 SNHLY, CDR2 FYNNEI. Written as DNA, the CDR3 is TGTGCCAGCAGCTCCATGGGCGGGGAGGTAGAGCAGTTCTTC. Its translation: CASSSMGGEVEQFF.

This clone appeared a single time. The chain has TRBV11-1 and TRBJ1-2; perhaps TRBD1 as D (5 bases). V lost 8 bases and J 8 bases, leaving 21 bases between the germline ends. This CDR3 has 14 residues. Germline lookup yields CDR1 SGHAT and CDR2 FQDESV (reference sequence). DNA for the CDR3: TGTGCCAGCGGATTCAGGGATTCACGGCGAGGCTACACCTTC. Its translation: CASGFRDSRRGYTF. The whole variable domain, filled in from reference TRBV11-1 and TRBJ1-2, reads EAEVAQSPRYKITEKSQAVAFWCDPISGHATLYWYRQILGQGPELLVQFQDESVVDDSQLPKDRFSAERLKGVDSTLKIQPAELGDSAMYLCASGFRDSRRGYTFGSGTRLTVV.

This sequence joins TRBV7-6 and TRBJ2-2; 8 bases map to TRBD2. V dropped 3 bases and J dropped 3; count of bases not matched to a gene: 9. The CDR3 is made up of 17 amino acids. Germline lookup yields CDR1 SGHVS and CDR2 FNYEAQ. CDR3 residues: CASSFARGGFDTGELFF. The DNA for the CDR3 is TGTGCCAGCAGCTTCGCCCGGGGGGGGTTCGACACCGGGGAGCTGTTTTTT.

This CDR3 is CASSQPTGARHNEQFF. The CDR3 region has the DNA TGCGCCAGCAGCCAGCCCACAGGGGCCCGCCACAATGAGCAGTTCTTC. V gene TRBV4-1 combines with J gene TRBJ2-1; 7 nucleotides line up with TRBD1. V lost 3 bases and J lost 5; bases outside the gene matches: 10. Germline values: CDR1 MGHRA, CDR2 YSYEKL. The CDR3 loop spans 16 amino acids.

The sample holds one count of this clone. The chain has TRBV11-1 and TRBJ2-4; a weak D match, TRBD2 (5 bases). Trimming cost V 1 base and J 10 bases, with 14 bases left between them. Germline values: CDR1 SGHAT, CDR2 FQDESV (reference sequence). The CDR3 totals 14 residues. The CDR3 nucleotides read TGTGCCAGCAGCTTAGAGCCAGCGTCGGGGATTCAGTACTTC. It encodes CASSLEPASGIQYF.

The CDR3 DNA is TGTGCCAGCAGCTTAGTACTAGTCTACAATGAGCAGTTCTTC. This codes for CASSLVLVYNEQFF. V and J are TRBV7-8 and TRBJ2-1, with a possible D match to TRBD2 (5 bases). Germline V gene data show CDR1 as SGHVS and CDR2 as FQNEAQ. The CDR3 has 14 amino acids. V dropped 1 base and J dropped 3 bases, with 7 bases sitting between them.

This clone has more than one count but fewer than ten. This chain uses TRBV9 with TRBJ1-2; 7 nucleotides line up with TRBD1. This CDR3 comprises 11 residues. Germline V gives CDR1 SGDLS, CDR2 YYNGEE. The V and J ends lost 4 bases and 7 bases, in that order; junction bases with no gene match: 1. The CDR3 coding sequence is TGTGCCAGCAGCACAGGGGTTGGCTACACCTTC. Residues: CASSTGVGYTF.

The chain carries TRBV5-4 and TRBJ1-3; 8 nucleotides align to TRBD1. Germline values: CDR1 SGHNT, CDR2 YYREEE (reference sequence). The trim removed 4 bases at V and 4 bases at J, leaving 4 bases unmatched. The CDR3 is 14 amino acids. As DNA, the CDR3 is TGTGCCAGCAGCACCCGGACAGGGGGAAACACCATATATTTT. This encodes CASSTRTGGNTIYF.

The chain carries TRBV5-6 and TRBJ2-5; TRBD1 aligns across 8 bases. V shed 4 bases, J shed 0 bases, and the junction held 14 bases outside the gene matches. The germline gives CDR1 SGHDT, CDR2 YYEEEE. CDR3 length equals 18 residues. CDR3 sequence: CASSRRLVGTGDQETQYF. In nucleotides, the CDR3 is TGTGCCAGCAGCCGGCGATTGGTTGGGACAGGAGACCAAGAGACCCAGTACTTC.

The chain carries TRBV2 and TRBJ2-5; the D gene is possibly TRBD1 (5 bases). CDR3 length equals 13 residues. V dropped 6 bases and J dropped 5 bases, with 13 bases sitting between them. The germline V gene encodes CDR1 SNHLY and CDR2 FYNNEI. CDR3 in amino acids: CASRQGRSETQYF. CDR3 nucleotide sequence: TGTGCCAGCAGGCAGGGTAGATCGGAGACCCAGTACTTC.

The chain uses TRBV4-2 and TRBJ2-2; D possibly corresponds to TRBD2 (6 bases). From germline, CDR1 is LGHNA and CDR2 YNFKEQ. Trimming shortened V by 8 bases and J by 6 bases, and 13 bases separated the two germline ends. This CDR3 has 13 residues. The CDR3 nucleotides are TGTGCCAGCCGCCCGGGAGCGTCCGGGGAGCTGTTTTTT. Protein: CASRPGASGELFF.